The 11 T cell receptor beta chains below all came from one sample that was sequenced in a study of early T cells in non-severe SARS-CoV-2 infection (dated by TCRdb to about 2021). Library generation was performed with 5' RACE. Reads for this sample came from a NextSeq 500. TCRdb reprocessed the public reads (quality trimming at Q25 with fastp, clone calling with MiXCR) and kept in-frame beta chains. Entries are consolidated by CDR3 protein sequence, retaining the most common genes and DNA. This sample has some 57,000 distinct CDR3 sequences in its table, and under 9% of those were observed once. The ten largest clones add up to 3.9% of the sample. The sample here was whole blood, taken at baseline. The receptors come from an adult who was a healthcare worker with PCR-confirmed SARS-CoV-2 infection or an uninfected control (not recorded which).

The table lists this clonotype with a few counts. The chain couples TRBV6-1 to TRBJ2-7; 11 bases fit TRBD1. The CDR3 totals 17 residues. The J segment lost 4 bases and the V segment lost 5 bases, leaving 13 bases of the junction unmatched. Looked up from germline, CDR1 is MNHNS and CDR2 is SASEGT. This CDR3 is CASSNLGTGTGGYEQYF. Written as DNA, the CDR3 is TGTGCCAGCAGTAACCTGGGAACCGGGACAGGGGGTTACGAGCAGTACTTC.

This sequence joins TRBV5-4 and TRBJ1-6; the match to TRBD1 covers 7 bases. From germline, CDR1 is SGHNT and CDR2 YYREEE (reference sequence). Trimming took 3 bases from V and 10 from J; bases not matched to a gene: 10. CDR3 length: 15 amino acids. DNA for the CDR3: TGTGCCAGCAGCTCGGGACAGAGCCGGAAATCACCCCTCCACTTT. It specifies CASSSGQSRKSPLHF.

This clonotype was found a few times. The chain carries TRBV27 and TRBJ1-1; TRBD1 agrees at 7 bases. V was clipped by 2 bases and J by 7 bases; unmatched bases: 4. Germline V gene sequence: CDR1 MNHEY, CDR2 SMNVEV (reference sequence). CDR3 length equals 13 residues. The CDR3 protein is CASSLGTAYEAFF. CDR3 bases: TGTGCCAGCAGTTTAGGGACAGCGTATGAAGCTTTCTTT.

The chain carries TRBV19 and TRBJ1-5; 7 bases are a match to TRBD1. The V gene end was trimmed by 8 bases and the J gene end by 2 bases; junction bases not matched to a gene: 6. The CDR3 totals 14 residues. The germline V gene has CDR1 LNHDA and CDR2 SQIVND (reference sequence). The CDR3 here is CASAWGQRNQPQHF. The CDR3, as DNA: TGTGCCAGTGCCTGGGGACAGCGCAATCAGCCCCAGCATTTT.

This clonotype has just a few counts. The chain combines TRBV11-2 with TRBJ1-4; D possibly corresponds to TRBD1 (5 bases). Germline lookup yields CDR1 SGHAT and CDR2 FQNNGV. CDR3 length: 15 residues. Trimming left V 5 bases short and J 7 bases short, with 17 bases between. CDR3 nucleotides: TGTGCCAGCAGCCCTCCCGGGGCGCGACGTGAAAAACTGTTTTTT. This codes for CASSPPGARREKLFF. The complete variable domain, with remaining parts taken from reference TRBV11-2 and TRBJ1-4, reads EAGVAQSPRYKIIEKRQSVAFWCNPISGHATLYWYQQILGQGPKLLIQFQNNGVVDDSQLPKDRFSAERLKGVDSTLKIQPAKLEDSAVYLCASSPPGARREKLFFGSGTQLSVL.

This sequence joins TRBV7-2 and TRBJ2-3; D ambiguous. Looked up from germline, CDR1 is SGHTA and CDR2 is FQGNSA. Trimming shortened V by 5 bases and J by 6 bases, and 15 bases separated the two germline ends. The CDR3 totals 14 residues. The CDR3 spells CASSQGPNSDTQYF. In DNA form, the CDR3 reads TGTGCCAGCAGCCAAGGGCCGAATTCGGATACGCAGTATTTT.

This chain uses TRBV6-2 or TRBV6-3 with TRBJ2-7, with 8 bases matching TRBD2. V lost 6 bases, J lost 5 bases, and 12 bases stayed unmatched. This CDR3 comprises 15 residues. Germline CDR1 reads MNHEY; CDR2 reads SVGEGT. This CDR3 is CASSQTRVAGHEQYF. DNA of the CDR3: TGTGCCAGCAGCCAAACTCGTGTAGCGGGACACGAGCAGTACTTC.

This clonotype was observed many times. The J gene is TRBJ1-5, the V gene TRBV6-5; no definite D call. The CDR3 totals 13 residues. The V end was cut by 6 bases, the J end by 0 bases, with 6 bases between. Germline V CDR1 and CDR2: MNHEY, SVGAGI. CDR3 sequence (DNA): TGTGCCAGCAGGGAATCTAGCAATCAGCCCCAGCATTTT. This codes for CASRESSNQPQHF.

At least ten counts were recorded for this clonotype. This chain joins TRBV18 and TRBJ1-5; no firm D call. CDR1 and CDR2 from the germline V gene are KGHSH and LQKENI. V lost 3 bases and J lost 0, with 21 bases in between. CDR3 length equals 19 residues. CDR3 in amino acids: CASSPHAPSGVVSNQPQHF. CDR3 nucleotides: TGTGCCAGCTCACCTCACGCCCCGAGCGGGGTCGTTAGCAATCAGCCCCAGCATTTT.

This clonotype was detected many times. CDR3 region: CASSPGHLYEQYF. CDR3 DNA sequence: TGTGCCAGCAGCCCCGGACACCTCTACGAGCAGTACTTC. The chain combines TRBV7-9 with TRBJ2-7, with TRBD1 as a possible D gene (5 bases). Germline V CDR1 and CDR2: SEHNR, FQNEAQ (reference sequence). V was trimmed by 5 bases and J by 3 bases, leaving 11 bases between them. The CDR3 totals 13 residues.

This clonotype was observed a few times. This chain connects TRBV7-3 to TRBJ2-2; tentatively, D is TRBD2 (5 bases). Trimming left V 7 bases short and J 6 bases short, with 15 bases between. This CDR3 spans 14 amino acids. Germline values: CDR1 SGHTA, CDR2 FQGTGA. CDR3 loop: CASTPNPGAGELFF. CDR3 sequence (DNA): TGTGCCAGCACCCCTAACCCCGGGGCCGGGGAGCTGTTTTTT.